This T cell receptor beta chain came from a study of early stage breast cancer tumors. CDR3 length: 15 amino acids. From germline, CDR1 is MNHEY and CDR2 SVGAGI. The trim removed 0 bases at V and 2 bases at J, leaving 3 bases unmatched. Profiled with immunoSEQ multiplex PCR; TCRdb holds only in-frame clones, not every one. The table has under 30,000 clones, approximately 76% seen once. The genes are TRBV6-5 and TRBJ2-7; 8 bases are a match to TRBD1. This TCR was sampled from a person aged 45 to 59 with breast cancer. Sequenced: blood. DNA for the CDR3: TGTGCCAGCAGTTACTCAGGACAGGGCGCCTACGAGCAGTACTTC. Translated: CASSYSGQGAYEQYF.